Listed below are T cell receptor beta chains from one sample, sequenced in a study of CD8 T cells in Susac syndrome. TCRdb used MiXCR to reprocess the immunoSEQ multiplex PCR reads, holding one entry per CDR3 protein. Among roughly 76,000 distinct CDR3 sequences listed, 90% to 95% were seen once. The sequencing sample was made of CD8+ T cells from PBMCs. The receptors derive from a human donor with Susac syndrome. CDR3s include the opening cysteine and the closing phenylalanine or tryptophan. The order of the fields is J gene, D gene, clone size, V gene, CDR3 protein, CDR3 DNA. The D gene is left open where the match is weak. Clone size, where shown, is once, few, many, or a class for clones that have expanded.

TRBJ2-1,-,-,TRBV3-1,CASSQDGSGKNNEQFF,TGTGCCAGCAGCCAAGACGGTAGCGGCAAAAACAATGAGCAGTTCTTC
TRBJ2-5,-,-,TRBV3-1,CASSPGQGGDETQYF,TGTGCCAGCAGCCCAGGCCAGGGGGGAGACGAGACCCAGTACTTC
TRBJ2-5,TRBD1,-,TRBV4-1,CASSLRPGQGQTQYF,TGCGCCAGCAGCCTCCGACCGGGACAGGGTCAGACCCAGTACTTC
TRBJ2-2,TRBD2,-,TRBV4-1,CASSQAGLAVGTGELFF,TGCGCCAGCAGCCAAGCGGGACTAGCGGTTGGGACCGGGGAGCTGTTTTTT
TRBJ2-1,-,-,TRBV2,CASSEIRGREQFF,TGTGCCAGCAGTGAAATCAGGGGCCGTGAGCAGTTCTTC
TRBJ2-3,-,-,TRBV6-5,CASSYGSGTDTQYF,TGTGCCAGCAGTTACGGGTCCGGCACAGATACGCAGTATTTT
TRBJ2-1,TRBD2,-,TRBV6-1,CASTPPGLAGEGEQFF,TGTGCCAGCACTCCACCGGGACTAGCGGGAGAGGGTGAGCAGTTCTTC
TRBJ2-3,TRBD1,-,TRBV28,CASSLGDSSFTDTQYF,TGTGCCAGCAGTTTGGGGGACAGTTCTTTCACAGATACGCAGTATTTT
TRBJ1-2,-,-,TRBV9,CASSVGEGLGGYTF,TGTGCCAGCAGCGTAGGCGAGGGGTTAGGGGGCTACACCTTC
TRBJ1-6,-,-,TRBV4-2,CASSLVLSGLDSPLHF,TGTGCCAGCAGCCTCGTTTTGAGTGGGTTGGACTCACCCCTCCACTTT
TRBJ2-2,TRBD1,-,TRBV20-1,CSARSRGSTGELFF,TGCAGTGCTAGGAGCAGGGGGTCCACCGGGGAGCTGTTTTTT
TRBJ1-5,TRBD1,-,TRBV5-6,CASSFGQGVHQPQHF,TGTGCCAGCAGCTTCGGACAGGGGGTCCATCAGCCCCAGCATTTT
TRBJ2-1,-,-,TRBV3-1,CASSQDPTGNEQFF,TGTGCCAGCAGCCAAGATCCCACTGGCAATGAGCAGTTCTTC
TRBJ1-1,TRBD1,-,TRBV18,CASSLDRDFTEAFF,TGTGCCAGCTCACTCGACAGGGATTTCACTGAAGCTTTCTTT
TRBJ2-7,-,once,TRBV6-5,CASSYDGSSYEQYF,TGTGCCAGCAGTTATGACGGGAGCTCCTACGAGCAGTACTTC
TRBJ1-4,-,-,TRBV27,CASSLSGGGTNEKLFF,TGTGCCAGCAGTTTATCGGGGGGGGGAACTAATGAAAAACTGTTTTTT
TRBJ1-4,-,-,TRBV7-9,CASSYDRGRPFNEKLFF,TGTGCCAGCAGTTACGACAGAGGGCGCCCATTTAATGAAAAACTGTTTTTT
TRBJ2-5,-,-,TRBV7-9,CASSLREEETQYF,TGTGCCAGCAGCTTAAGAGAGGAAGAGACCCAGTACTTC
TRBJ2-3,TRBD2,-,TRBV6-5,CASSYGGGTDTQYF,TGTGCCAGCAGTTACGGCGGGGGAACAGATACGCAGTATTTT
TRBJ1-2,TRBD1,-,TRBV20-1,CSARDSGGGDYGYTF,TGCAGTGCTAGAGACTCAGGGGGGGGTGACTATGGCTACACCTTC
TRBJ1-6,-,-,TRBV27,CASSLPSAGGSPLHF,TGTGCCAGCAGTTTGCCTTCTGCGGGGGGTTCACCCCTCCACTTT
TRBJ2-4,-,-,TRBV6-1,CASSTSVAKNIQYF,-
TRBJ1-1,-,-,TRBV15,CATNMESMMNTEAFF,TGTGCCACCAACATGGAGTCTATGATGAACACTGAAGCTTTCTTT
TRBJ1-2,TRBD1,-,TRBV6-1,CASSDYRGHGYTF,TGTGCCAGCAGTGATTACAGGGGTCATGGCTACACCTTC
TRBJ1-1,-,once,TRBV5-1,CASSLGVNGDTEAFF,TGCGCCAGCAGCTTGGGGGTCAATGGGGACACTGAAGCTTTCTTT
TRBJ2-1,-,-,TRBV9,CASSSRGDEQFF,TGTGCCAGCAGCTCTAGGGGGGATGAGCAGTTCTTC
TRBJ2-1,-,-,TRBV10-3,CAISEGGNLYNEQFF,TGTGCCATCAGTGAGGGAGGGAACCTTTACAATGAGCAGTTCTTC
TRBJ1-2,-,-,TRBV5-1,CASTGGDGYTF,TGCGCCAGCACGGGGGGCGATGGCTACACCTTC
TRBJ2-1,TRBD1,-,TRBV27,CASSLLGQVLHNEQFF,TGTGCCAGCAGTTTACTCGGACAGGTGCTACACAATGAGCAGTTCTTC
TRBJ2-6,-,few,TRBV11-2,CASSPRIGRGANVLTF,TGTGCCAGCAGCCCAAGGATCGGGAGAGGGGCCAACGTCCTGACTTTC
TRBJ2-1,-,-,TRBV12-3/TRBV12-4,CASSLRPYNEQFF,TGTGCCAGCAGTTTAAGACCTTACAATGAGCAGTTCTTC
TRBJ2-5,TRBD2,-,TRBV13,CASSLGRASGLQETQYF,TGTGCCAGCAGCTTAGGCCGGGCTAGCGGGTTACAAGAGACCCAGTACTTC
TRBJ1-1,-,-,TRBV4-3,CASSHLRGNTEAFF,TGCGCCAGCAGCCATTTACGGGGGAACACTGAAGCTTTCTTT
TRBJ2-1,TRBD1,-,TRBV9,CASSPSPGQLRNEQFF,TGTGCCAGCAGTCCCTCACCGGGACAGCTCCGCAATGAGCAGTTCTTC
TRBJ2-7,TRBD1,-,TRBV6-5,CASSRGQGSEQYF,TGTGCCAGCAGTCGGGGACAGGGAAGCGAGCAGTACTTC